These 17 T cell receptor beta chains were all obtained from the same sample, sequenced in a study of beta chain features in type 1 diabetes. Reverse transcription of all isolated RNA meant that expressed TCRB transcripts were sequenced. Clones were read by immunoSEQ multiplex PCR, and TCRdb kept only the in-frame ones, dropping some. This table has 680,000 or so clones, around 16% appearing once. The sequencing input was naive CD4+ T cells from blood. The receptor source for this set is a man younger than 30 in good health.

The chain combines TRBV7-8 with TRBJ2-4, with 7 bases matching TRBD2. Germline trimming cut 5 bases from V and 1 base from J; bases unmatched to any gene: 26. Per germline, CDR1 SGHVS and CDR2 FQNEAQ. The CDR3 sequence is 22 residues long. CDR3 sequence reads: CASSRAGVLRDSRLMAKNIQYF. As DNA, the CDR3 is TGTGCCAGCAGCCGGGCGGGGGTTCTTCGGGACTCCCGACTAATGGCCAAAAACATTCAGTACTTC.

This clone was found a few times. The gene calls are TRBV29-1 and TRBJ2-3, with D tentatively TRBD2 (5 bases). The CDR3 totals 13 residues. Trimming cost V 6 bases and J 1 base, with 11 bases left between them. The germline V gene has CDR1 SQVTM and CDR2 ANQGSEA. The CDR3 region is CSVEASRTDTQYF. DNA of the CDR3: TGCAGCGTCGAGGCTAGCCGCACAGATACGCAGTATTTT.

This sequence joins TRBV4-1 and TRBJ2-7, with D possibly being TRBD1 (5 bases). Germline CDR1 reads MGHRA; CDR2 reads YSYEKL. The CDR3 runs 14 residues. V lost 2 bases and J 3 bases, leaving 11 bases between the germline ends. Written as DNA, the CDR3 is TGCGCCAGCAGCCAACCTTACAGGAGCTACGAGCAGTACTTC. Translation: CASSQPYRSYEQYF.

V and J are TRBV25-1 and TRBJ1-1; D unclear. The V and J ends lost 6 bases and 0 bases respectively, with 11 bases between them. Germline lookup yields CDR1 MGHDK and CDR2 SYGVNS. The CDR3 sequence is 14 residues long. This chain's CDR3 is CASRERHLNTEAFF. The CDR3 nucleotides are TGTGCCAGCAGGGAACGACATTTGAACACTGAAGCTTTCTTT.

The V call is TRBV7-3, the J call TRBJ1-1; D is uncertain. Trimming shortened V by 4 bases and J by 3 bases, and 9 bases separated the two germline ends. The CDR3 has 13 residues. Looked up from germline, CDR1 is SGHTA and CDR2 is FQGTGA. DNA of the CDR3: TGTGCCAGCAGCTCCGTATCGGACACTGAAGCTTTCTTT. Translating gives CASSSVSDTEAFF.

A note on this clone: Other DNA sequences within the sample encode an identical CDR3. The chain has TRBV28 and TRBJ2-7; 7 bases are a match to TRBD1. The CDR3 length is 13 residues. Germline assignment: CDR1 MDHEN and CDR2 SYDVKM. Trimming removed 2 bases from V and 2 bases from J; junction bases left unmatched: 0. CDR3 sequence reads: CASSLDRAYEQYF. Written as DNA, the CDR3 is TGTGCCAGCAGTTTAGACAGGGCCTACGAGCAGTACTTC.

This chain links TRBV5-4 with TRBJ2-7; D may correspond to TRBD1 or TRBD2 (5 bases each). The CDR3 covers 15 residues. V lost 4 bases and J lost 4, with 18 bases in between. The germline V gene has CDR1 SGHNT and CDR2 YYREEE (reference sequence). As DNA, the CDR3 is TGTGCCAGCAGCCTCCAAGGCAGGGAGAGATACGAGCAGTACTTC. Its translation: CASSLQGRERYEQYF.

The chain couples TRBV4-2 to TRBJ2-5, with TRBD2 identical over 10 bases. CDR3 length equals 17 residues. V lost 4 bases to trimming and J lost 4 bases; unmatched junction nucleotides: 12. Germline V CDR1 and CDR2: LGHNA, YNFKEQ. The CDR3 is CASSPVGAGGPGETQYF. DNA for the CDR3: TGTGCCAGCAGCCCTGTGGGAGCGGGGGGGCCGGGAGAGACCCAGTACTTC.

J is TRBJ2-5 and V is TRBV4-2, with TRBD1 as a possible D gene (6 bases). Germline V gene lookup returns CDR1 LGHNA and CDR2 YNFKEQ. The CDR3 is 13 residues long. Trimming cost V 2 bases and J 5 bases, with 9 bases left between them. The CDR3: CASSQRTDETQYF. The CDR3 region has the DNA TGTGCCAGCAGCCAACGGACAGATGAGACCCAGTACTTC.

CDR3 nucleotides: TGTGCCAGCAGCCGCTGGGGGGTGGGCACTGAAGCTTTCTTT. Its translation: CASSRWGVGTEAFF. The V gene is TRBV11-3, the J gene TRBJ1-1, with a possible D match to TRBD1 (5 bases). Trimming removed 5 bases from V and 4 bases from J, with 14 bases in between. CDR1 SGHNT and CDR2 YENEEA come from the germline V gene. The CDR3 is 14 amino acids.

The chain recombines TRBV6-1 with TRBJ1-5; the match to TRBD1 covers 7 bases. Germline V CDR1 and CDR2: MNHNS, SASEGT. The V and J ends lost 6 bases and 5 bases, in that order; junction bases with no gene match: 10. CDR3 length: 15 residues. The CDR3 DNA sequence: TGTGCCAGCAGGATGGCTGACAGGGCTTATCAGCCCCAGCATTTT. It specifies CASRMADRAYQPQHF.

The V and J genes are TRBV7-8 and TRBJ2-3; 8 bases match TRBD2. There are 15 residues in the CDR3. CDR1 and CDR2 from the germline V gene are SGHVS and FQNEAQ. Losses at the gene ends were 5 bases for V and 6 bases for J; bases not matched to a gene: 10. CDR3 region: CASSPGELAVDTQYF. For the CDR3, the DNA is TGTGCCAGCAGCCCCGGCGAACTAGCGGTGGATACGCAGTATTTT.

This clone was seen a few times. This chain joins TRBV4-1 and TRBJ2-1, with 8 bases fitting TRBD1. V shed 2 bases, J shed 8 bases, and the junction held 11 bases outside the gene matches. The CDR3 has 16 amino acids. Germline-derived CDR1 and CDR2 are MGHRA and YSYEKL. The CDR3 is CASSQPDRGLFDEQFF. As DNA, the CDR3 is TGCGCCAGCAGCCAACCTGACAGGGGACTGTTCGATGAGCAGTTCTTC.

The DNA for the CDR3 is TGTGCCAGCAGCTTAGCGTGGGACAGGAAAGGCGAGCAGTACTTC. Translated, it gives CASSLAWDRKGEQYF. The chain employs TRBV7-9 and TRBJ2-7; the match to TRBD1 covers 8 bases. V lost 0 bases, J lost 6 bases, and 7 bases stayed unmatched. Germline V gene sequence: CDR1 SEHNR, CDR2 FQNEAQ (reference sequence). The CDR3 is 15 residues long.

V and J are TRBV7-6 and TRBJ1-1; the match to TRBD1 covers 9 bases. This CDR3 spans 14 amino acids. With 6 bases clipped from V and 5 bases from J, the junction kept 7 bases outside the gene matches. Germline loops: CDR1 SGHVS, CDR2 FNYEAQ. Here the CDR3 DNA reads TGTGCCAGCAGAAACAGGGGGCGCAGGACTGAAGCTTTCTTT. Translated: CASRNRGRRTEAFF.

This clone was seen only a few times. The chain uses TRBV30 and TRBJ1-2, with unresolved D. V was shortened by 0 bases and J by 6 bases, with 11 bases between the two germline ends. This CDR3 contains 13 residues. The germline V gene encodes CDR1 GTSNPN and CDR2 SVGIG (reference sequence). DNA for the CDR3: TGTGCCTGGAGTGTATGGCTCGGGAATGGCTACACCTTC. Translating it yields CAWSVWLGNGYTF.

This clone has just a few counts. The chain employs TRBV4-1 and TRBJ2-1, with 9 bases that match TRBD2. Unmatched junction bases numbered 12, after V lost 0 bases and J lost 9 bases. CDR1 is MGHRA, CDR2 YSYEKL, per germline. CDR3 length: 17 amino acids. This CDR3 is CASSQESLQVAGVEQFF. The DNA for the CDR3 is TGCGCCAGCAGCCAAGAGTCCCTCCAAGTAGCGGGAGTTGAGCAGTTCTTC.